This TCR beta chain was sequenced in a study of blood T cell repertoires in COVID-19. Repertoires were generated with immunoSEQ multiplex PCR, while TCRdb's copy carries only in-frame clones and drops some. The sample carries approximately 75,000 clones, approximately 79% recorded once. The CDR3 sequence is 15 residues long. Germline loops: CDR1 SGDLS, CDR2 YYNGEE. V lost 4 bases, J lost 5 bases, and 8 bases stayed unmatched. This clone is a singleton in its sample. The chain couples TRBV9 to TRBJ2-1; 8 positions agree with TRBD2. The clonotype comes from a human donor with acute or convalescent COVID-19. The donor label of this sample is uncertain. Sequencing was performed on peripheral blood. The CDR3 DNA is TGTGCCAGCAGCCCCTACGGGAGGGCCCACAATGAGCAGTTCTTC. Protein: CASSPYGRAHNEQFF.